One T cell receptor (beta chain) is described in this entry. Its antigen is undetermined. The sample is drawn from a study of shared clonotypes between healthy human individuals. Sequencing used immunoSEQ multiplex PCR; TCRdb keeps in-frame clones, though not all of them. The table includes hundreds of thousands of clones, around three quarters detected once. The study enrolled healthy HIV-negative adults without recent acute infections or vaccinations as donors. The unsorted samples took 90 million to 95 million PBMCs to get genomic DNA. Study observations and caveats: Donors were few, which limited the genetic and exposure-history diversity represented.

The clonotype comes from a woman aged 40 to 49 in good health. Some clones in this sample may be carry-over from other donors' samples. The sample taken for sequencing was PBMCs.

CDR3 sequence: CASSLSRDRVYNEQFF. As DNA, the CDR3 is TGCGCCAGCAGCTTGTCCAGGGACAGGGTTTACAATGAGCAGTTCTTC. The J gene is TRBJ2-1, the V gene TRBV5-1; 9 nucleotides match TRBD1. Germline CDR1 and CDR2: SGHRS and YFSETQ. Unmatched junction bases numbered 6, after V lost 1 base and J lost 4 bases. The CDR3 runs to 16 residues.